A selection of T cell receptor beta chains follows, all from one sample in a study of T-cell reconstitution after alpha-beta-depleted transplantation in children. MiXCR, applied by TCRdb to the PCR reads, yields one record per CDR3 protein. The sample shows about 200,000 distinct CDR3 sequences, approximately 14% of them seen only once. Specimen: PBMCs from the stem cell graft donor, collected from the stem cell graft. These receptors came from a human donor who donated a stem cell graft to a child with acute lymphoblastic leukemia. Both conserved end residues are part of each CDR3. D genes are given only for firm matches. Clone size is not always given. Where it is, it says once, few, many or a class for expanded clones.

size: many; J: TRBJ1-2; length: 13; V: TRBV10-3; D: TRBD1; DNA: TGTGCCATCACCATCGGGACAGGGGATGGCTACACCTTC; CDR3: CAITIGTGDGYTF
size: many; J: TRBJ1-4; length: 14; V: TRBV20-1; D: -; DNA: TGCAGTGCTTTTCCGGGACACCTTAATGAAAAACTGTTTTTT; CDR3: CSAFPGHLNEKLFF
size: many; J: TRBJ2-1; length: 17; V: TRBV5-1; D: -; DNA: TGCGCCAGCAGTATTTGGGCAGGCCCTCGCTCCTACAATGAGCAGTTCTTC; CDR3: CASSIWAGPRSYNEQFF
size: many; J: TRBJ1-1; length: 14; V: TRBV5-1; D: -; DNA: TGCGCCAGCAGCCTGACCGCAATGAACACTGAAGCTTTCTTT; CDR3: CASSLTAMNTEAFF
size: many; J: TRBJ2-5; length: 18; V: TRBV7-2; D: TRBD2; DNA: TGTGCCAGCAGCTTAGCCGCGGGAGGGCCGGGGAAACAAGAGACCCAGTACTTC; CDR3: CASSLAAGGPGKQETQYF
size: many; J: TRBJ1-2; length: 19; V: TRBV5-6; D: TRBD1; DNA: TGTGCCAGCAGCTCAGCGAATGTTAGAGCGGGACAGCGTTACTATGGCTACACCTTC; CDR3: CASSSANVRAGQRYYGYTF
size: many; J: TRBJ2-3; length: 16; V: TRBV20-1; D: TRBD2; DNA: TGCAGTGCTAGAGGTGGGGGACTAGCGGGACCGGATACGCAGTATTTT; CDR3: CSARGGGLAGPDTQYF
size: many; J: TRBJ2-1; length: 14; V: TRBV3-1; D: -; DNA: TGTGCCAGCAGCCAAGACCGGGGGTACAATGAGCAGTTCTTC; CDR3: CASSQDRGYNEQFF
size: -; J: TRBJ1-5; length: 13; V: TRBV12-3/TRBV12-4; D: -; DNA: TGTGCCAGCAGTCTCAACTCAGCCCAGCCCCAGCATTTT; CDR3: CASSLNSAQPQHF
size: many; J: TRBJ2-7; length: 16; V: TRBV10-3; D: TRBD1; DNA: TGTGCCATCAGCGGAATGAGGGGGCTTCGATCCTACGAGCAGTACTTC; CDR3: CAISGMRGLRSYEQYF
size: many; J: TRBJ2-3; length: 11; V: TRBV6-5; D: -; DNA: TGTGCCAGCAGCAGGGACGATACGCAGTATTTT; CDR3: CASSRDDTQYF
size: many; J: TRBJ2-5; length: 15; V: TRBV2; D: TRBD1; DNA: TGTGCCAGCAGTTGGGACAGTGCCCAACAAGAGACCCAGTACTTC; CDR3: CASSWDSAQQETQYF
size: many; J: TRBJ2-7; length: 13; V: TRBV12-3/TRBV12-4; D: -; DNA: TGTGCCAGCAGTTTAAGACTTCTCTGGGAGCAGTACTTC; CDR3: CASSLRLLWEQYF
size: many; J: TRBJ2-7; length: 15; V: TRBV5-1; D: -; DNA: TGCGCCAGCAGCAAACGACAGACGGTATTGGATGAGCAGTACTTC; CDR3: CASSKRQTVLDEQYF
size: many; J: TRBJ2-3; length: 15; V: TRBV6-1; D: TRBD1; DNA: TGTGCCAGCGCAAGGGACAGGGCTAGCACAGATACGCAGTATTTT; CDR3: CASARDRASTDTQYF
size: -; J: TRBJ2-1; length: 17; V: TRBV11-3; D: TRBD2; DNA: TGTGCCAGCAGCTTGGGGACCCTAGCGGGAGTCTACAATGAGCAGTTCTTC; CDR3: CASSLGTLAGVYNEQFF
size: many; J: TRBJ2-7; length: 15; V: TRBV7-2; D: -; DNA: TGTGCCAGCAGCTTAGGTTTCCGTCTTTCCGTGGGGCAGTACTTC; CDR3: CASSLGFRLSVGQYF
size: many; J: TRBJ2-5; length: 15; V: TRBV20-1; D: TRBD2; DNA: TGCAGTGCTAGAGGGTGGACTAGCGAGCAAGAGACCCAGTACTTC; CDR3: CSARGWTSEQETQYF
size: many; J: TRBJ1-1; length: 15; V: TRBV12-3/TRBV12-4; D: -; DNA: TGTGCCAGCAGTTTTAAGAATCTTGCAAACACTGAAGCTTTCTTT; CDR3: CASSFKNLANTEAFF
size: -; J: TRBJ1-2; length: 16; V: TRBV27; D: TRBD1; DNA: TGTGCCAGCAGTTTCTCCCTCGGACAGGGGGCCGGAGGCTACACCTTC; CDR3: CASSFSLGQGAGGYTF
size: few; J: TRBJ2-2; length: 13; V: TRBV7-9; D: -; DNA: TGTGCCAGCAGCTTCACGGCCACCGGGGAGCTGTTTTTT; CDR3: CASSFTATGELFF
size: many; J: TRBJ1-1; length: 12; V: TRBV5-1; D: -; DNA: TGCGCCAGCAGCCCTGGGGAGTTTGAAGCTTTCTTT; CDR3: CASSPGEFEAFF
size: many; J: TRBJ2-7; length: 14; V: TRBV7-9; D: -; DNA: TGTGCCAGCAGGGCCTCCCTAGCGACCTACGAGCAGTACTTC; CDR3: CASRASLATYEQYF
size: many; J: TRBJ2-1; length: 12; V: TRBV29-1; D: -; DNA: TGCAGCGTTCCCTCTTATCGAAATGAGCAGTTCTTC; CDR3: CSVPSYRNEQFF
size: -; J: TRBJ2-1; length: 14; V: TRBV5-4; D: TRBD2; DNA: TGTGCCAGCACCCCCGGGACTAGCAAAAATGAGCAGTTCTTC; CDR3: CASTPGTSKNEQFF
size: many; J: TRBJ2-1; length: 15; V: TRBV12-3/TRBV12-4; D: TRBD1; DNA: TGTGCCAGCAGGGGGGACAGGGACTCGCTCAATGAGCAGTTCTTC; CDR3: CASRGDRDSLNEQFF
size: many; J: TRBJ1-1; length: 14; V: TRBV4-2; D: -; DNA: TGTGCCAGCAGCAAAGGGAGGGGTAGAAATGAAGCTTTCTTT; CDR3: CASSKGRGRNEAFF
size: few; J: TRBJ2-1; length: 12; V: TRBV7-8; D: -; DNA: TGTGCCAGCAGCTGGGACTTTTATGAGCAGTTCTTC; CDR3: CASSWDFYEQFF
size: many; J: TRBJ2-5; length: 16; V: TRBV3-1; D: -; DNA: TGCGCCAGCAGCTTGGGGCTAGCAGGAGGGCAAGAGACCCAGTACTTC; CDR3: CASSLGLAGGQETQYF
size: many; J: TRBJ2-1; length: 15; V: TRBV12-3/TRBV12-4; D: -; DNA: TGTGCCAGCACCCTAGGGAGCCCGACATCGCGTGAGCAGTTCTTC; CDR3: CASTLGSPTSREQFF
size: many; J: TRBJ2-7; length: 15; V: TRBV6-1; D: -; DNA: TGTGCCATCCCGCCCAAGAGCAGGTCCTCCTACGAGCAGTACTTC; CDR3: CAIPPKSRSSYEQYF
size: many; J: TRBJ1-5; length: 12; V: TRBV7-2; D: -; DNA: TGTGCCAGCAGCTTTATGAATCAGCCCCAGCATTTT; CDR3: CASSFMNQPQHF
size: -; J: TRBJ1-2; length: 12; V: TRBV19; D: -; DNA: TGTGCCAGTAGCAACAGAGAATATGGCTACACCTTC; CDR3: CASSNREYGYTF
size: few; J: TRBJ1-2; length: 13; V: TRBV10-3; D: -; DNA: TGTGCCATCAGGGACAGCCTCTTTATTGGCTACACCTTC; CDR3: CAIRDSLFIGYTF
size: many; J: TRBJ2-1; length: 16; V: TRBV5-1; D: TRBD2; DNA: TGCGCCAGCAGCTTGAAACTAGCGGGAGGGCCGGTTGAGCAGTTCTTC; CDR3: CASSLKLAGGPVEQFF
size: many; J: TRBJ2-7; length: 14; V: TRBV5-1; D: -; DNA: TGCGCCAGCAGCTTGTTCGGTTACTCCTACGAGCAGTACTTC; CDR3: CASSLFGYSYEQYF
size: few; J: TRBJ2-6; length: 15; V: TRBV5-1; D: -; DNA: TGCGCCAGCAGCTCCCGGAATTCTGGGGCCAACGTCCTGACTTTC; CDR3: CASSSRNSGANVLTF
size: many; J: TRBJ2-7; length: 14; V: TRBV20-1; D: TRBD1; DNA: TGCAGTGCAACCGACAGGGGCAGGGGGTACGAGCAGTACTTC; CDR3: CSATDRGRGYEQYF
size: many; J: TRBJ2-1; length: 15; V: TRBV12-3/TRBV12-4; D: TRBD1; DNA: TGTGCCAGCAGTTTGGACAGGAGCTCCTACAATGAGCAGTTCTTC; CDR3: CASSLDRSSYNEQFF
size: many; J: TRBJ1-3; length: 14; V: TRBV3-1; D: -; DNA: TGTGCCAGCAGCCGACAGGCCCTTGGAAACACCATATATTTT; CDR3: CASSRQALGNTIYF
size: -; J: TRBJ2-7; length: 13; V: TRBV3-1; D: -; DNA: TGTGCCAGCAGCCAAGATCGGGCGGCATTGCGGTACTTC; CDR3: CASSQDRAALRYF
size: many; J: TRBJ1-3; length: 16; V: TRBV12-3/TRBV12-4; D: TRBD1; DNA: TGTGCCAGCAGTTTCCGGCCGGGGACAGGTGGAAACACCATATATTTT; CDR3: CASSFRPGTGGNTIYF
size: -; J: TRBJ2-5; length: 14; V: TRBV12-3/TRBV12-4; D: -; DNA: TGTGCCAGCAGTTTAGCGGCTAGCCGAGAGACCCAGTACTTC; CDR3: CASSLAASRETQYF
size: many; J: TRBJ1-3; length: 17; V: TRBV5-1; D: -; DNA: TGCGCCAGCAGCTTGAGCCCACAGAGCCACTCTGGAAACACCATATATTTT; CDR3: CASSLSPQSHSGNTIYF
size: -; J: TRBJ1-2; length: 15; V: TRBV20-1; D: TRBD1; DNA: TGCAGTGCCAAACAACCAGGGGGCCTTAGTTATGGCTACACCTTC; CDR3: CSAKQPGGLSYGYTF
size: -; J: TRBJ1-1; length: 16; V: TRBV5-1; D: -; DNA: TGCGCCTCAAGCTTGCGAACCGGTCAGTTGAACACTGAAGCTTTCTTT; CDR3: CASSLRTGQLNTEAFF
size: -; J: TRBJ1-3; length: 15; V: TRBV5-1; D: TRBD1; DNA: TGCGCCAGCAGCGGGGGACAGGGCGATGGAAACACCATATATTTT; CDR3: CASSGGQGDGNTIYF
size: -; J: TRBJ2-5; length: 14; V: TRBV6-1; D: -; DNA: TGTGCCAGCAGTGAAGGTGGCGGCCGAAGGAACCAGTACTTC; CDR3: CASSEGGGRRNQYF
size: many; J: TRBJ2-5; length: 16; V: TRBV5-1; D: TRBD2; DNA: TGCGCCAGCAGCTTGGTGGTAGCGGGAGTCCCAGAGACCCAGTACTTC; CDR3: CASSLVVAGVPETQYF
size: many; J: TRBJ2-3; length: 16; V: TRBV7-9; D: TRBD1; DNA: TGTGCCAGCAGCCGGACAGGGGGATCGGGCACAGATACGCAGTATTTT; CDR3: CASSRTGGSGTDTQYF
size: many; J: TRBJ2-7; length: 14; V: TRBV5-1; D: -; DNA: TGCGCCAGCAGAGGACTGATCTCTGGGGACGAGCAGTACTTC; CDR3: CASRGLISGDEQYF
size: many; J: TRBJ2-5; length: 14; V: TRBV5-1; D: -; DNA: TGCGCCAGCAGCTTGTTGGTCGGACAAGAGACCCAGTACTTC; CDR3: CASSLLVGQETQYF
size: -; J: TRBJ1-2; length: 12; V: TRBV29-1; D: -; DNA: TGCAGCGTTGACGGGGGCCATGTGGAGGGGAACTTC; CDR3: CSVDGGHVEGNF
size: -; J: TRBJ1-1; length: 14; V: TRBV11-3; D: -; DNA: TGTGCCAGCAGCTTAGTTGCGGTGAACACTGAAGCTTTCTTT; CDR3: CASSLVAVNTEAFF
size: few; J: TRBJ2-7; length: 15; V: TRBV5-1; D: TRBD2; DNA: TGCGCCAGCAGCTTGGAACTAGCGGAAAACTACGAGCAGTACTTC; CDR3: CASSLELAENYEQYF
size: many; J: TRBJ2-1; length: 15; V: TRBV5-1; D: -; DNA: TGCGCCAGCAGCTTGAAGGCGGACTTGCACAATGAGCAGTTCTTC; CDR3: CASSLKADLHNEQFF
size: -; J: TRBJ2-7; length: 24; V: TRBV21-1; D: -; DNA: -; CDR3: CASSKSSVSSRELYEQYFGPERYF
size: many; J: TRBJ2-3; length: 15; V: TRBV12-3/TRBV12-4; D: TRBD2; DNA: TGTGCCAGCGCCCCCCCCGGGGGGAGCACAGATACGCAGTATTTT; CDR3: CASAPPGGSTDTQYF
size: many; J: TRBJ2-1; length: 13; V: TRBV5-5; D: -; DNA: TGTGCCAGCAGCCGAGACAGGTCTGGTGAGCAGTTCTTC; CDR3: CASSRDRSGEQFF
size: many; J: TRBJ2-7; length: 15; V: TRBV5-1; D: -; DNA: TGCGCCAGCAGCTTGTCCGGCGGAACGACCTACGAGCAGTACTTC; CDR3: CASSLSGGTTYEQYF